This T cell receptor (beta chain) was documented in a study of T cells in Graves' hyperthyroidism and ophthalmopathy. Investigators excluded patients with uncontrolled infection, other autoimmune disease, pregnancy or lactation. Diagnostic assessment was based on clinical symptoms, serum thyroxine and TRAb, thyroid ultrasound and orbital computed tomography. Germline-derived CDR1 and CDR2 are SEHNR and FQNEAQ (reference sequence). The CDR3 totals 18 residues. V was cut by 10 bases and J by 2 bases, with 27 bases left in between. It was RNA transcripts that yielded the amplified TCR beta CDR3 regions. An initial round of RT-PCR targeting the TCR CDR3 relied on the HTBI primer set. TCRdb called the multiplex PCR reads again in MiXCR, with one record for every CDR3 protein. The sample lists hundreds of thousands of distinct CDR3 sequences; over 40% were seen once. This clonotype was seen many times.

The sequence was obtained from an adult man with Graves' disease, either hyperthyroidism or ophthalmopathy (not recorded which). V usage is TRBV7-9 and J usage is TRBJ1-3, with D perhaps matching TRBD1 (5 bases). The sample consisted of peripheral blood or thyroid tissue (not recorded which). CDR3 residues: CATTDMRDGQGPGNTIYF. For the CDR3, the DNA is TGTGCCACCACAGACATGAGGGACGGCCAAGGACCTGGAAACACCATATATTTT.